Each of the 22 T cell receptor beta chains below was sequenced from the same sample in a study of blood T cell repertoires in COVID-19. Assay used: immunoSEQ multiplex PCR; TCRdb lists only in-frame clones, some missing. The data show approximately 99,000 clones, just over 85% seen once. The source material was peripheral blood. Every receptor here comes from a woman aged 55-70 years in a cohort sampled during active or convalescent COVID-19.

The genes are TRBV15 and TRBJ2-1; 9 bases line up with TRBD2. The CDR3 is 19 amino acids. The V gene end was trimmed by 6 bases and the J gene end by 0 bases; junction bases not matched to a gene: 15. CDR1 is LNHNV and CDR2 is YYDKDF in the germline V gene (reference sequence). Written as DNA, the CDR3 is TGTGCCACCAGAGGTTTAGCGGGAGAAGGACGAATCTCCTACAATGAGCAGTTCTTC. It translates to CATRGLAGEGRISYNEQFF. The variable domain in full, with the rest retrieved from reference TRBV15 and TRBJ2-1, is DAMVIQNPRYQVTQFGKPVTLSCSQTLNHNVMYWYQQKSSQAPKLLFHYYDKDFNNEADTPDNFQSRRPNTSFCFLDIRSPGLGDTAMYLCATRGLAGEGRISYNEQFFGPGTRLTVL.

This chain joins TRBV21-1 and TRBJ1-5; the table's D call, TRBD1, was not checked against the DNA. TRBV21-1 constitutes a pseudogene. The CDR3 runs to 18 residues. Here the CDR3 reads CASSKARRGTYSNQPQHF. In nucleotides, the CDR3 is TGTGCCAGCAGCAAAGCGCGCAGGGGAACCTATAGCAATCAGCCCCAGCATTTT.

The gene calls are TRBV19 and TRBJ2-1, with D tentatively TRBD2 (6 bases). V shed 4 bases and J shed 3 bases, with 10 bases lying between them. This CDR3 contains 14 residues. The germline CDR1 and CDR2 sequences are LNHDA and SQIVND (reference sequence). The CDR3 nucleotides read TGTGCCAGTAGTACCGCGGGAATCTACAATGAGCAGTTCTTC. Translated: CASSTAGIYNEQFF.

This clone has only a few counts. This sequence joins TRBV18 and TRBJ1-2, with 7 nucleotides matching TRBD1. The CDR3 extends over 16 amino acids. The V gene end was trimmed by 3 bases and the J gene end by 0 bases; junction bases not matched to a gene: 7. CDR1 KGHSH and CDR2 LQKENI come from the germline V gene. CDR3 residues: CASSPETGTANYGYTF. CDR3 coding DNA: TGTGCCAGCTCACCTGAAACAGGGACAGCTAACTATGGCTACACCTTC.

The gene calls are TRBV9 and TRBJ1-3, with D possibly matching TRBD1 (6 bases). CDR1 and CDR2 (germline): SGDLS, YYNGEE. The CDR3 is 17 amino acids. V was shortened by 1 base and J by 4 bases, with 18 bases between the two germline ends. The CDR3 loop is CASSVTAGTSSGNTIYF. CDR3 sequence (DNA): TGTGCCAGCAGCGTAACAGCCGGGACATCCTCGGGAAACACCATATATTTT.

This clone appeared once. This chain joins TRBV20-1 and TRBJ1-2; 10 bases are shared with TRBD1. After removal of 3 bases from V and 6 bases from J, the junction contained 13 bases not matched to a gene. Looked up from germline, CDR1 is DFQATT and CDR2 is SNEGSKA (reference sequence). The CDR3 is 16 amino acids. The CDR3 nucleotides read TGCAGTGCTAGTTCGCACCGGGACAGGGGAGAGGATGGCTACACCTTC. Translating gives CSASSHRDRGEDGYTF.

This clone was observed a few times. The V call is TRBV12-3 or TRBV12-4, the J call TRBJ1-1; the D gene is possibly TRBD1 (6 bases). Trimming took off 7 bases at V and 8 bases at J, with 17 bases between the two ends. There are 13 residues in the CDR3. In nucleotides, the CDR3 is TGTGCCAGCAATGGGCAGGGGACGTGGGAAGCTTTCTTT. Protein product: CASNGQGTWEAFF.

This CDR3 reads CASSLDGNQPQHF. The DNA for the CDR3 is TGTGCCAGCAGCTTGGACGGGAATCAGCCCCAGCATTTT. The chain has TRBV5-4 and TRBJ1-5, with D unresolved. Deletions cut 0 bases from V and 4 bases from J, with 5 bases between. Germline V lookup: CDR1 SGHNT, CDR2 YYREEE (reference sequence). The CDR3 runs 13 residues. Together with reference TRBV5-4 and TRBJ1-5, the CDR3 gives the full variable domain: ETGVTQSPTHLIKTRGQQVTLRCSSQSGHNTVSWYQQALGQGPQFIFQYYREEENGRGNFPPRFSGLQFPNYSSELNVNALELDDSALYLCASSLDGNQPQHFGDGTRLSIL.

There are many counts of this clone. V gene TRBV3-1 (or the pseudogene TRBV3-2) combines with J gene TRBJ1-4; 10 bases fit TRBD1. CDR3 size: 17 residues. After removal of 0 bases from V and 7 bases from J, the junction contained 8 bases not matched to a gene. Germline-derived CDR1 and CDR2 are LGHDT and YNNKEL (reference sequence). The CDR3 reads CASSQEGAGTGAEKLFF. In DNA form, the CDR3 reads TGTGCCAGCAGCCAAGAAGGCGCCGGGACAGGGGCTGAAAAACTGTTTTTT.

The V gene is TRBV2, the J gene TRBJ2-3; TRBD2 might be the D (6 bases). Germline V gives CDR1 SNHLY, CDR2 FYNNEI. This CDR3 contains 17 residues. Trimming removed 4 bases from V and 3 bases from J, with 20 bases in between. For the CDR3, the DNA is TGTGCCAGCAGTGTCAACCCAGCGGGCCCGGGGACAGATACGCAGTATTTT. It encodes CASSVNPAGPGTDTQYF.

This rearrangement joins TRBV6-5 to TRBJ2-2; TRBD2 matches at 12 bases. This CDR3 is 13 amino acids long. Germline V CDR1 and CDR2: MNHEY, SVGAGI. Trimming at V came to 11 bases and at J to 9 bases, leaving 7 bases not matched to a gene. CDR3 sequence (DNA): TGTGCCGGAAGGACTAGCGGGGAGCGGGAGCTGTTTTTT. This codes for CAGRTSGERELFF.

The CDR3 sequence: CASSVGTGDYEQYF. The CDR3 DNA sequence: TGTGCCAGCAGCGTAGGGACAGGGGACTACGAGCAGTACTTC. The chain combines TRBV9 with TRBJ2-7; TRBD1 matches 9 bases. V lost 0 bases to trimming and J lost 3 bases; unmatched junction nucleotides: 1. The CDR3 extends over 14 amino acids. The germline V gene has CDR1 SGDLS and CDR2 YYNGEE.

This clone was counted a single time. V is TRBV10-3 and J is TRBJ1-3, with 10 positions matching TRBD1. The CDR3 contains 17 residues. Germline CDR1 reads ENHRY; CDR2 reads SYGVKD. The V and J ends lost 4 bases and 1 base, in that order; junction bases with no gene match: 7. CDR3 residues: CAISADRGRFSGNTIYF. The CDR3 nucleotides read TGTGCCATCAGTGCTGACAGGGGGCGATTTTCTGGAAACACCATATATTTT.

This rearrangement joins TRBV5-4 to TRBJ1-6; tentative D call: TRBD1 (5 bases). CDR3 length equals 14 residues. The V gene lost 3 bases and the J gene lost 10 bases, with 14 bases spanning the gap. Germline CDR1 reads SGHNT; CDR2 reads YYREEE (reference sequence). CDR3 nucleotide sequence: TGTGCCAGCAGCTCGGTGGGGGGGTTATCACCCCTCCACTTT. Amino acid sequence: CASSSVGGLSPLHF. Full variable domain (remainder filled in from reference TRBV5-4 and TRBJ1-6): ETGVTQSPTHLIKTRGQQVTLRCSSQSGHNTVSWYQQALGQGPQFIFQYYREEENGRGNFPPRFSGLQFPNYSSELNVNALELDDSALYLCASSSVGGLSPLHFGNGTRLTVT.

The V call is TRBV7-9, the J call TRBJ2-1; TRBD2 agrees at 7 bases. The CDR3 spans 19 residues. CDR1 and CDR2 (germline): SEHNR, FQNEAQ (reference sequence). Losses at the gene ends were 4 bases for V and 2 bases for J; bases not matched to a gene: 17. The CDR3 DNA follows: TGTGCCAGCAGCTCCCCAATAGTCCAAGCGGGACTTGCCTACAATGAGCAGTTCTTC. As protein: CASSSPIVQAGLAYNEQFF.

V usage is TRBV7-9 and J usage is TRBJ2-4, with D maybe TRBD1 (7 bases). V was pared by 3 bases and J by 0 bases, with 9 bases between. Germline lookup yields CDR1 SEHNR and CDR2 FQNEAQ (reference sequence). The CDR3 covers 15 residues. The CDR3 region is CASSLQGGAKNIQYF. The CDR3 nucleotides are TGTGCCAGCAGCTTGCAGGGGGGAGCCAAAAACATTCAGTACTTC. Full variable domain (missing parts from reference TRBV7-9 and TRBJ2-4): DTGVSQNPRHKITKRGQNVTFRCDPISEHNRLYWYRQTLGQGPEFLTYFQNEAQLEKSRLLSDRFSAERPKGSFSTLEIQRTEQGDSAMYLCASSLQGGAKNIQYFGAGTRLSVL.

The gene calls are TRBV5-8 and TRBJ2-3, with TRBD2 as a possible D gene (6 bases). Germline CDR1 is SGHTS and CDR2 is YDEGEE. Trimming removed 3 bases at V and 2 bases at J, with 10 bases between. This CDR3 spans 14 amino acids. The CDR3 DNA reads TGTGCCAGCAGCTCGGACTATTTCACAGATACGCAGTATTTT. Translated, it gives CASSSDYFTDTQYF.

The genes are TRBV6-1 and TRBJ2-3; 9 nucleotides agree with TRBD1. From germline, CDR1 is MNHNS and CDR2 SASEGT. This CDR3 is built from 16 residues. The trim removed 0 bases at V and 6 bases at J, leaving 7 bases unmatched. CDR3 protein: CASSEAPGQGRDTQYF. As DNA, the CDR3 is TGTGCCAGCAGTGAAGCCCCCGGACAGGGGAGGGATACGCAGTATTTT.

The sample holds one count of this clone. The CDR3: CSARPLNEQFF. Here the CDR3 DNA reads TGCAGTGCCAGACCCCTCAATGAGCAGTTCTTC. This chain uses TRBV20-1 with TRBJ2-1; D is undetermined. Germline CDR1 is DFQATT and CDR2 is SNEGSKA (reference sequence). Deletions cut 6 bases from V and 6 bases from J, with 9 bases between. This CDR3 spans 11 amino acids.

CDR3: CASSSGQKGYTF. DNA of the CDR3: TGTGCCAGCAGCTCGGGACAAAAAGGCTACACCTTC. The chain recombines TRBV28 with TRBJ1-2; maybe TRBD1 (6 bases). CDR1 MDHEN and CDR2 SYDVKM come from the germline V gene. The V and J ends lost 6 bases and 8 bases respectively, with 13 bases between them. The CDR3 is 12 residues long.

The J gene is TRBJ2-3, the V gene TRBV4-1, with 10 bases lining up with TRBD2. This CDR3 spans 17 amino acids. The V gene end was trimmed by 6 bases and the J gene end by 6 bases; junction bases not matched to a gene: 15. The germline gives CDR1 MGHRA, CDR2 YSYEKL. This chain's CDR3 is CASSPGSLAGVWDTQYF. The CDR3 nucleotides read TGCGCCAGCAGTCCGGGATCGCTAGCGGGAGTGTGGGATACGCAGTATTTT.

The J gene is TRBJ2-7, the V gene TRBV6-5, with D perhaps matching TRBD2 (6 bases). The CDR3 contains 14 residues. CDR1 and CDR2 (germline): MNHEY, SVGAGI. Trimming took off 6 bases at V and 2 bases at J, with 14 bases between the two ends. In DNA form, the CDR3 reads TGTGCCAGCAGCCTCTCCGGCGGGACCTACGAGCAGTACTTC. Translating it yields CASSLSGGTYEQYF.